This entry describes one T cell receptor beta chain. CDR1 LNHDA and CDR2 SQIVND come from the germline V gene (reference sequence). V shed 3 bases and J shed 0 bases, with 9 bases lying between them. The CDR3 length is 15 residues. This sample stems from a study of shared clonotypes between healthy human individuals. Profiling relied on immunoSEQ multiplex PCR, and the TCRdb table lists in-frame clones only, not all of them. The sample includes 400,000 to 500,000 clones, around 78% of them seen just once. Specimen: PBMCs. This sequence was found in a middle-aged woman in good health. Some clones in this sample may be carry-over from other donors' samples. The rearrangement joins TRBV19 to TRBJ1-5, with D uncertain. CDR3 residues: CASSIVAYSNQPQHF. CDR3 in DNA: TGTGCCAGTAGTATTGTAGCGTATAGCAATCAGCCCCAGCATTTT.